This T cell receptor (beta chain) was recovered during a study of T cells in Graves' hyperthyroidism and ophthalmopathy. The V gene's germline CDR1 is LNHDA and CDR2 SQIVND (reference sequence). The CDR3 spans 14 residues. The germline V and J ends were trimmed by 3 bases and 4 bases, with 12 bases remaining between them. Amplified TCR beta CDR3 regions came from RNA transcripts. First-round RT-PCR with HTBI primers amplified the TCR CDR3 region. TCRdb redid the calling of the multiplex PCR reads with MiXCR, one entry per CDR3 protein. Of 600,000 to 800,000 distinct CDR3 sequences listed, 35% are singletons. This clonotype has ten or more counts. Graves' hyperthyroidism showing no ophthalmopathy progression within 18 months was considered stable.

J is TRBJ1-1 and V is TRBV19; D is unresolved. The sample comprised blood. This clonotype was sampled from a woman aged 40 to 49 with Graves' hyperthyroidism. CDR3 nucleotide sequence: TGTGCCAGTAGTATCCTTCGGGGATCCACTGAAGCTTTCTTT. Translated: CASSILRGSTEAFF.